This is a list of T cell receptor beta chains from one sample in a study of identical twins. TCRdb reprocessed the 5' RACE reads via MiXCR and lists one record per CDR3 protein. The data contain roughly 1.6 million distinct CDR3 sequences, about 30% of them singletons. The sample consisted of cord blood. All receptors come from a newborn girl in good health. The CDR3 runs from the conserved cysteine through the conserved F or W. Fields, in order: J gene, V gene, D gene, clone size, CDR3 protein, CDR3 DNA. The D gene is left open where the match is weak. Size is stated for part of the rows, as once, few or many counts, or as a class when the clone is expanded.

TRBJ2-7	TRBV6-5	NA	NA	CASSYIGGEQYF	TGTGCCAGCAGTTACATTGGGGGCGAGCAGTACTTC
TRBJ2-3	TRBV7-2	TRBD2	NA	CASSESSGISTDTQYF	TGTGCCAGCAGCGAATCTAGCGGGATTAGCACAGATACGCAGTATTTT
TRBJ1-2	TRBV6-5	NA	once	CASKEGDYGYTF	TGTGCCAGCAAGGAGGGAGACTATGGCTACACCTTC
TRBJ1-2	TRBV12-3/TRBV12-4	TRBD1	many	CASSLTRQGFSSGYTF	TGTGCCAGCAGTTTAACCCGACAGGGCTTTTCGTCTGGCTACACCTTC
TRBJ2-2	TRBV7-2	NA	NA	CASSLGLSLAGELFF	TGTGCCAGCAGCTTAGGGCTTTCTTTGGCCGGGGAGCTGTTTTTT
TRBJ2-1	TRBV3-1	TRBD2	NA	CASRHGRGGLQFF	TGTGCCAGCAGACACGGACGGGGGGGCCTCCAGTTCTTC
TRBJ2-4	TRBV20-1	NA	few	CSASRGYENIQYF	TGCAGTGCTAGTCGAGGTTATGAAAACATTCAGTACTTC
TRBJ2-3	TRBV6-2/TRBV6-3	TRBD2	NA	CASSYSRGEGDTQYF	TGTGCCAGCAGTTACTCGCGCGGGGAGGGAGATACGCAGTATTTT
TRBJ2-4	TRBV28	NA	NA	CASSLIGGFQYF	TGTGCCAGCAGTTTAATAGGAGGGTTTCAGTACTTC
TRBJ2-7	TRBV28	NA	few	CASSFEGENYEQYF	TGTGCCAGCAGTTTTGAGGGGGAGAACTACGAGCAGTACTTC
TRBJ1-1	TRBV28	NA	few	CASSFPSAEAFF	TGTGCCAGCAGTTTCCCCTCAGCTGAAGCTTTCTTT
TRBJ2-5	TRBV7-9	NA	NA	CASSSTGDQYF	TGTGCCAGCAGCTCCACGGGAGACCAGTACTTC
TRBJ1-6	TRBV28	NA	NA	CASSPLIGRSSYNSPLHF	TGTGCCAGCAGCCCGCTTATCGGTCGGAGCTCCTATAATTCACCCCTCCACTTT
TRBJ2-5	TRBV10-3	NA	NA	CAIAGPRETQYF	TGTGCCATCGCGGGCCCTCGGGAGACCCAGTACTTC
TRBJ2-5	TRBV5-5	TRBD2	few	CASSLSSLAGLASLQETQYF	TGTGCCAGCAGCTTGAGTAGCCTAGCGGGCCTCGCTAGCCTCCAAGAGACCCAGTACTTC
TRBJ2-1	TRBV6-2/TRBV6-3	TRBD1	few	CASSYGGTGSNEQFF	TGTGCCAGCAGTTACGGCGGGACAGGGAGCAATGAGCAGTTCTTC
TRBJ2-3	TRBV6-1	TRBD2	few	CASIERLAGTTDTQYF	TGTGCCAGCATCGAACGGCTAGCGGGGACCACAGATACGCAGTATTTT
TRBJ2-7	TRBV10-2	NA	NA	CASSEWAVGSYEQYF	TGCGCCAGCAGTGAGTGGGCAGTGGGGTCCTACGAGCAGTACTTC
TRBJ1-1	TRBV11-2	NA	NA	CASSLDLQSEAFF	TGTGCCAGCAGCTTAGATCTGCAAAGTGAAGCTTTCTTT
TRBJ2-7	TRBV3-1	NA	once	CASGQDTRFSYEQYF	TGTGCCAGCGGCCAAGACACAAGGTTCTCCTACGAGCAGTACTTC
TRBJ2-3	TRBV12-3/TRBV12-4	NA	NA	CASTGGTWVATDTQYF	TGTGCCAGCACCGGAGGGACTTGGGTCGCCACAGATACGCAGTATTTT
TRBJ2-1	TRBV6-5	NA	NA	CASSLVGNRQNPYNEQFF	TGTGCCAGCAGCTTAGTAGGGAACCGACAGAATCCTTACAATGAGCAGTTCTTC
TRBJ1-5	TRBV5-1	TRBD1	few	CASSLGDRSQPQHF	TGCGCCAGCAGCTTGGGGGACAGATCTCAGCCCCAGCATTTT
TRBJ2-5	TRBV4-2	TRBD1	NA	CASSQGPSSLQGDDEQYF	TGTGCCAGCAGCCAAGGTCCCTCAAGCCTACAGGGGGACGATGAGCAGTACTTC
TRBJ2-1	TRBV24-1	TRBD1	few	CATSDGTGVSYNEQFF	TGTGCCACCAGTGATGGCACAGGGGTCTCCTACAATGAGCAGTTCTTC
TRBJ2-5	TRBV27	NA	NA	CASSSVDAWETQYF	TGTGCCAGCAGTTCGGTGGATGCGTGGGAGACCCAGTACTTC
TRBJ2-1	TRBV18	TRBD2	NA	CASSPSAGVLNEQFF	TGTGCCAGCTCACCATCAGCGGGAGTTCTCAATGAGCAGTTCTTC
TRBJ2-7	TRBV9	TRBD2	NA	CASAPTSGSGYEQYF	TGTGCCAGCGCCCCGACTAGCGGGAGTGGGTACGAGCAGTACTTC
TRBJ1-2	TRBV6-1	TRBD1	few	CASSESPTGIYGYTF	TGTGCCAGCAGTGAATCCCCGACAGGGATCTATGGCTACACCTTC
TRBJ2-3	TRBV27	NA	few	CASSLRSSAPDTQYF	TGTGCCAGCAGTTTAAGGAGTAGCGCTCCAGATACGCAGTATTTT
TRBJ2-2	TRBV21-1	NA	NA	CASSKVVGTGELFF	TGTGCCAGCAGCAAAGTCGTAGGGACCGGGGAGCTGTTTTTT
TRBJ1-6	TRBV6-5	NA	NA	CASTSDGAVNSPLHF	TGTGCCAGCACCTCCGACGGGGCGGTCAATTCACCCCTCCACTTT